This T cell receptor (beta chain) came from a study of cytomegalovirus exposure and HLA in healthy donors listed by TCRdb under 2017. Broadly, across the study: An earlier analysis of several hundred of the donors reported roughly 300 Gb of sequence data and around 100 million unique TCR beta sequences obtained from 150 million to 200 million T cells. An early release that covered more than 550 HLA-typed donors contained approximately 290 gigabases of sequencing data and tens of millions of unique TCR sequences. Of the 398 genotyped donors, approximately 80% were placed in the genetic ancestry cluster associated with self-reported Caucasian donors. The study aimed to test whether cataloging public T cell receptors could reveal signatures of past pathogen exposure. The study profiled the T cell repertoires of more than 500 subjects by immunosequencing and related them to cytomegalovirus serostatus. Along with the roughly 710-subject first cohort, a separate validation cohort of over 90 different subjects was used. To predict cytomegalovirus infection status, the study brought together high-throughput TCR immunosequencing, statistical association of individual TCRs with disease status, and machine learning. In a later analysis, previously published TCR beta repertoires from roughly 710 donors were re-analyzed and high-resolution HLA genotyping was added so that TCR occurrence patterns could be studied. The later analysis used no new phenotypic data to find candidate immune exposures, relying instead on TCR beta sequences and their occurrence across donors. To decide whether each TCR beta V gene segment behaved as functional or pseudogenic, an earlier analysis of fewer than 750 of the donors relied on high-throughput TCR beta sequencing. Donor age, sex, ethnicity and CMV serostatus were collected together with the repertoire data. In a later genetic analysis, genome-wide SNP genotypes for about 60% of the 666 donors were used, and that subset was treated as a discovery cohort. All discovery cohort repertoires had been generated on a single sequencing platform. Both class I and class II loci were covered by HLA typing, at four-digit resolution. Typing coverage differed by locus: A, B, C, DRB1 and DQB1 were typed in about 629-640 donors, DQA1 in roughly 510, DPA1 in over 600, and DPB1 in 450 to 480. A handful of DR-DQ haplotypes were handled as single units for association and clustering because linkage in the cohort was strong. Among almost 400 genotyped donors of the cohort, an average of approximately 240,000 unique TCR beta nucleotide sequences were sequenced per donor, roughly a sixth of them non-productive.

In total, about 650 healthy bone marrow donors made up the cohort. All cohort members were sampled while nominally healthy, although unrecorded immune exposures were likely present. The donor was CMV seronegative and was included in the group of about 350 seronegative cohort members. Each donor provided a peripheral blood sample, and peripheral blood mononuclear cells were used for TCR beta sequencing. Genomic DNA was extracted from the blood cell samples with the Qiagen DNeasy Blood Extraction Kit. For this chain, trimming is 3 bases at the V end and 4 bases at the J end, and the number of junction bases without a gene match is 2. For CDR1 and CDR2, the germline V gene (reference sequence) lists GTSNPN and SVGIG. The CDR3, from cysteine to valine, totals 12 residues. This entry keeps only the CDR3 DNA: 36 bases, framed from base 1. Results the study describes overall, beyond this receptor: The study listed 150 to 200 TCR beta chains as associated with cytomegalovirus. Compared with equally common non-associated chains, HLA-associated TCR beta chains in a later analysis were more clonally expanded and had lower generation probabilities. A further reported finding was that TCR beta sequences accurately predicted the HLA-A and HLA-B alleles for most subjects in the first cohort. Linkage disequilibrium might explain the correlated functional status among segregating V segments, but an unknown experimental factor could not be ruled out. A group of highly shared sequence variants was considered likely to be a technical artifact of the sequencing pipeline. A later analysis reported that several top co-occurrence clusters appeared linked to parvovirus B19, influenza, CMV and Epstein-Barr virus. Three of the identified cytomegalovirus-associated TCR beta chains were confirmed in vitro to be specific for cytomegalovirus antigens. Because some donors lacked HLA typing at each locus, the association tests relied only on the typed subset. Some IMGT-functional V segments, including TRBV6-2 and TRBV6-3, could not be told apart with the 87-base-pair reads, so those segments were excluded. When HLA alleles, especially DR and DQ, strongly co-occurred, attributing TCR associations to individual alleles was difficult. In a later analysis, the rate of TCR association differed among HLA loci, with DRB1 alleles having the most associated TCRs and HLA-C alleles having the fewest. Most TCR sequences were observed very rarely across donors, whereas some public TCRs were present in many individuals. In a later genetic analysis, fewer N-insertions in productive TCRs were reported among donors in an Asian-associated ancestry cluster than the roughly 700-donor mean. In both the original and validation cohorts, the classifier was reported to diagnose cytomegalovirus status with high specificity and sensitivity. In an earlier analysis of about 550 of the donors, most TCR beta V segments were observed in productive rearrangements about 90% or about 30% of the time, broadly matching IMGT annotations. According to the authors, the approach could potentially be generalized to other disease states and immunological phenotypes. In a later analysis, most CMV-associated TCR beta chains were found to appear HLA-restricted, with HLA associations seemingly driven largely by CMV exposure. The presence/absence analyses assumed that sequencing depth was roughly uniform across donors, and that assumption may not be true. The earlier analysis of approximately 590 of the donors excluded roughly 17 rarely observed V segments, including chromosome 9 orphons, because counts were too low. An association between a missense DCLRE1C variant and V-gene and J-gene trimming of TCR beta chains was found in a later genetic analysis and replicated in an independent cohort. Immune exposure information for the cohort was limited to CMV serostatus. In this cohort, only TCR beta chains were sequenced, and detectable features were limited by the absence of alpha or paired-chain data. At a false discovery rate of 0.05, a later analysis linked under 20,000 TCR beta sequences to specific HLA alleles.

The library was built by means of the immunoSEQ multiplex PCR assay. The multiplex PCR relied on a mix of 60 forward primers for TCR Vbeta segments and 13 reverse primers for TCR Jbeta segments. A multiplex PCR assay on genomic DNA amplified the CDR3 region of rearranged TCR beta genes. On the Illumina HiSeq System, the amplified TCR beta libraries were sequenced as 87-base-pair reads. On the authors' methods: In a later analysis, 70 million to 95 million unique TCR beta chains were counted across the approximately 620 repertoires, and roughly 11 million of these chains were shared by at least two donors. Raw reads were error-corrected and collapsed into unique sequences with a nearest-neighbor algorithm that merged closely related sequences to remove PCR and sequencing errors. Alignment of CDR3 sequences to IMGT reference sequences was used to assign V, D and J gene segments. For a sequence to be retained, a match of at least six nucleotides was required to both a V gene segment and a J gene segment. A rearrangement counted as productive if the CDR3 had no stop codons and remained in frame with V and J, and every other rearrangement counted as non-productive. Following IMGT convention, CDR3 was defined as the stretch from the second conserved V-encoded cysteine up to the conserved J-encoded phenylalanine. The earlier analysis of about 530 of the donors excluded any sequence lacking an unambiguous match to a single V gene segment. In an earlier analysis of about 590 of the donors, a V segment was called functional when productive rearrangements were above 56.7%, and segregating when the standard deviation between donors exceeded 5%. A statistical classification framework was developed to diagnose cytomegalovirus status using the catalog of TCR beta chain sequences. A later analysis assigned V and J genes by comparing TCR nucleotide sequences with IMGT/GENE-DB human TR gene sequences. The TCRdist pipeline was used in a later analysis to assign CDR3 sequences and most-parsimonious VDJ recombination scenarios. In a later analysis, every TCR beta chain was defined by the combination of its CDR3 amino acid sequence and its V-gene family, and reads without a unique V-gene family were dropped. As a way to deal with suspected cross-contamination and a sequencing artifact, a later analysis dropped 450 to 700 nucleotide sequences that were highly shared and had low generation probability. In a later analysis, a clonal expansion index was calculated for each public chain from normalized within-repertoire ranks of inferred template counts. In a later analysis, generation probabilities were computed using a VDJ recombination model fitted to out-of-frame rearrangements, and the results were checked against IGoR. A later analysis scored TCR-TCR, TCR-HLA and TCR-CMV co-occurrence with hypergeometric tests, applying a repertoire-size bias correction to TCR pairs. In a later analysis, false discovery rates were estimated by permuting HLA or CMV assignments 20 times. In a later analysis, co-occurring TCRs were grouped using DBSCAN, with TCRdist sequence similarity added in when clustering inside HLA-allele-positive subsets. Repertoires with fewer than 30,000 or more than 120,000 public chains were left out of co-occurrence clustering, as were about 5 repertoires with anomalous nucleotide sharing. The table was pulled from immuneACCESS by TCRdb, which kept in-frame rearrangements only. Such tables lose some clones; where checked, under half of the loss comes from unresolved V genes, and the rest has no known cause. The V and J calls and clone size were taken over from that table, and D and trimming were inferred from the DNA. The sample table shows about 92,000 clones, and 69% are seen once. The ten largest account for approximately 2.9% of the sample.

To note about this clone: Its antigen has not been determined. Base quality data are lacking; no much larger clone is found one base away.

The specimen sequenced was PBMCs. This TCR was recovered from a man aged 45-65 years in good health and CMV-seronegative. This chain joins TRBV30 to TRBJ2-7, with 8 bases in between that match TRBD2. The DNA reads TGTGCCTGGAGCCGGGAGGGGTACGAGCAGTACGTC. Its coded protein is CAWSREGYEQYV.